Listed here are 12 T cell receptor beta chains from one sample, sequenced in a study of CD8+CD57+ T cells in acquired aplastic anemia. Previously, flow cytometry had revealed CD8+CD57+ cell expansion in the patients chosen for sequencing. The study profiled TCR beta VDJ and CDR3 using genomic DNA as template. TCRdb ran MiXCR on the reads and lists one entry per CDR3 protein. The table shows some 170,000 distinct CDR3 sequences, with more than 60% occurring only once. Source material: sorted CD4+, CD8+, or CD8+CD57+ T cells (not recorded which) from PBMCs. Receptor source: a human donor with aplastic anemia.

The V and J genes are TRBV7-2 and TRBJ1-3; D uncertain. The CDR3 has 11 residues. CDR1 and CDR2 from the germline V gene are SGHTA and FQGNSA. Deletions cut 5 bases from V and 5 bases from J, with 4 bases between. The CDR3 DNA sequence: TGTGCCAGCAGCCCGCGAAACACCATATATTTT. Its translation is CASSPRNTIYF.

The chain carries TRBV2 and TRBJ2-1; 9 bases align to TRBD2. V shed 0 bases and J 10 bases; nucleotides not matched to a gene: 4. The CDR3 is 14 residues long. Germline lookup yields CDR1 SNHLY and CDR2 FYNNEI. The CDR3 nucleotides read TGTGCCAGCAGTGAAGCACGGCGGGGGGGAGAGCAGTTCTTC. Its translation: CASSEARRGGEQFF.

V usage is TRBV7-6 and J usage is TRBJ2-7; perhaps TRBD2 as D (5 bases). Trimming stripped 1 base from V and 6 bases from J, with 13 bases between. The CDR3 contains 14 residues. Germline V gene sequence: CDR1 SGHVS, CDR2 FNYEAQ. CDR3 sequence reads: CASSLGLARGEQYF. The CDR3 DNA reads as TGTGCCAGCAGCTTAGGGCTAGCCCGCGGCGAGCAGTACTTC.

The rearrangement joins TRBV5-1 to TRBJ2-3, with D possibly matching TRBD2 (5 bases). Trimming stripped 3 bases from V and 1 base from J, with 9 bases between. CDR3 length: 14 residues. Germline lookup yields CDR1 SGHRS and CDR2 YFSETQ. CDR3 protein: CASSSGGRTDTQYF. The CDR3 DNA is TGCGCCAGCAGCTCAGGAGGACGCACAGATACGCAGTATTTT.

This chain joins TRBV7-9 and TRBJ1-2; D unresolved. The CDR3 is made up of 15 amino acids. In germline, CDR1 is SEHNR, CDR2 FQNEAQ (reference sequence). Between the trimmed V and J ends, which lost 0 bases and 4 bases, there was a span of 12 bases. The CDR3 DNA follows: TGTGCCAGCAGCTTAGCTGTAAAGGGCCCCTATGGCTACACCTTC. This gives the protein CASSLAVKGPYGYTF.

V usage is TRBV7-2 and J usage is TRBJ2-1, with D maybe TRBD2 (6 bases). Germline lookup yields CDR1 SGHTA and CDR2 FQGNSA. The CDR3 length is 13 residues. Trimming removed 7 bases at V and 8 bases at J, with 15 bases between. The CDR3 nucleotides are TGTGCCAGCACCGTGGGCGGGGTAGATGAGCAGTTCTTC. As protein: CASTVGGVDEQFF.

This clonotype was observed at least ten times. The rearrangement joins TRBV4-3 to TRBJ2-1, with TRBD2 matching over 8 bases. CDR1 and CDR2 (germline): LGHNA, YSLEER. CDR3 length: 14 residues. V lost 1 base and J lost 6; bases outside the gene matches: 2. CDR3 DNA: TGCGCCAGCAGCCAAGGCGGGGGGTTCAATGAGCAGTTCTTC. It is translated as CASSQGGGFNEQFF.

This chain joins TRBV2 and TRBJ1-2; 10 nucleotides match TRBD1. The CDR3 is 16 residues long. From germline, CDR1 is SNHLY and CDR2 FYNNEI. The V gene end was trimmed by 6 bases and the J gene end by 3 bases; junction bases not matched to a gene: 10. CDR3 loop: CASSGVDRGLDYGYTF. The CDR3 region has the DNA TGTGCCAGCAGCGGTGTAGACAGGGGGCTTGACTATGGCTACACCTTC.

V is TRBV7-4 and J is TRBJ2-7; 7 nucleotides align to TRBD2. V gave up 3 bases and J gave up 3 bases; unmatched junction bases: 5. CDR1 is SGHVT and CDR2 is SQSDAQ in the germline V gene. The CDR3 extends over 14 amino acids. As DNA, the CDR3 is TGTGCCAGCAGCTTGGGAAGGGACTACTACGAGCAGTACTTC. Translation: CASSLGRDYYEQYF.

This clonotype turned up a few times. The chain links TRBV5-1 to TRBJ1-2; tentatively, D is TRBD1 (6 bases). V shed 6 bases and J shed 12 bases, with 18 bases lying between them. Germline V gene sequence: CDR1 SGHRS, CDR2 YFSETQ. The CDR3 is 12 amino acids. CDR3 coding DNA: TGCGCCAGCAACCCGGACAGCTCTGGAAACACCTTC. Its protein is CASNPDSSGNTF.

V gene TRBV20-1 combines with J gene TRBJ2-7; D gene unclear. CDR1 DFQATT and CDR2 SNEGSKA come from the germline V gene (reference sequence). The V end lost 5 bases, the J end lost 2 bases, and 10 bases lay between the germline ends. This CDR3 has 12 amino acids. The CDR3 here is CSAGSPTYEQYF. The DNA of the CDR3 is TGCAGTGCTGGTAGCCCGACCTACGAGCAGTACTTC.

In its sample, this clonotype was seen many times. The CDR3 DNA reads TGTGCCAGCAGCTTGGGGGTGGGTCTAAACACCGGGGAGCTGTTTTTT. Amino acids: CASSLGVGLNTGELFF. The J gene is TRBJ2-2, the V gene TRBV5-6; D remains ambiguous. CDR3 size: 16 residues. The germline gives CDR1 SGHDT, CDR2 YYEEEE. The V and J ends lost 0 bases and 2 bases respectively, with 11 bases between them. Supplemented by reference TRBV5-6 and TRBJ2-2, the full variable domain reads DAGVTQSPTHLIKTRGQQVTLRCSPKSGHDTVSWYQQALGQGPQFIFQYYEEEERQRGNFPDRFSGHQFPNYSSELNVNALLLGDSALYLCASSLGVGLNTGELFFGEGSRLTVL.